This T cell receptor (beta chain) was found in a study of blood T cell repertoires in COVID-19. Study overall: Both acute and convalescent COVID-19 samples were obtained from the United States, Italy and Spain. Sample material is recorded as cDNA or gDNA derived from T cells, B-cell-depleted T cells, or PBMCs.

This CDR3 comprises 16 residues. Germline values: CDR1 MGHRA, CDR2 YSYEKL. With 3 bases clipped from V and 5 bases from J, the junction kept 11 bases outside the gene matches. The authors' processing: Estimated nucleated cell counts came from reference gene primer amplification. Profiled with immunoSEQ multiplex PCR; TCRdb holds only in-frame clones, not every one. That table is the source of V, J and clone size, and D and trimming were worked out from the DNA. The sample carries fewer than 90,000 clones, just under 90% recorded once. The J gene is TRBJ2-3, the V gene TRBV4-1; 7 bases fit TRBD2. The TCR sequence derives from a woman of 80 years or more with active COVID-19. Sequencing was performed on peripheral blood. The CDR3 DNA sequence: TGCGCCAGCAGCCATGGCGGGCGGGAGCTGGGAGATACGCAGTATTTT. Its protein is CASSHGGRELGDTQYF.